This TCR beta chain was sequenced in a study of glioma-infiltrating T cells. TCR alpha and beta CDR3 regions were amplified from RNA using iRepertoire nested multiplex PCR. TCRdb re-derived calls from the multiplex PCR reads in MiXCR, one entry per CDR3 protein. The top ten hold 15% of the sample, which has about 130,000 distinct CDR3 sequences, around 23% seen once. This clonotype was found many times. The V end lost 3 bases, the J end lost 5 bases, and 9 bases lay between the germline ends. The germline CDR1 and CDR2 sequences are SGHTA and FQGTGA. The length of the CDR3 is 13 residues. The receptor was derived from a human donor with low-grade glioma or glioblastoma, undergoing nonglioma brain surgery, or in good health (not recorded which). Sequencing used glioma tissue, nonneoplastic brain tissue, or PBMCs (not recorded which). This chain uses TRBV7-3 with TRBJ2-3, with D hard to call. For the CDR3, the DNA is TGTGCCAGCAGCTTTGGATCAGGAGATACGCAGTATTTT. It codes for CASSFGSGDTQYF.